This is a list of T cell receptor beta chains from one sample in a study of blood T cells in healthy people across ages. TCRdb re-analysed the 5' RACE reads in MiXCR, keeping a single row per CDR3 protein. The table includes over 750,000 distinct CDR3 sequences, just under 25% detected once. This same sample was also part of a study on T cells of mothers and their children.

Sample: blood. These receptors all come from a boy aged 5-17 years in good health. The CDR3 runs from the conserved cysteine through the conserved F or W. A D gene is named only where the DNA matches it firmly. Not all rows give a size; the values are once, few, many and, for expanded clones, a class.

j_call | clone_size | v_call | d_call | cdr3_nt | cdr3_aa
TRBJ1-4 | . | TRBV25-1 | . | TGTGCCAGCAGACTAGACAGTAATGAAAGACTGTTTTTT | CASRLDSNERLFF
TRBJ1-3 | . | TRBV6-6 | TRBD1 | TGTGCCAGCAGTTTTAGGGGGCTTTCAAACACCATATATTTT | CASSFRGLSNTIYF
TRBJ2-3 | few | TRBV12-3/TRBV12-4 | . | TGTGCCAGCACAACCCAGGGGTACACAGATACGCAGTATTTT | CASTTQGYTDTQYF
TRBJ2-7 | few | TRBV18 | . | TGTGCCAGCTCACCAACTCAGGACAGCTCCTACGAGCAGTACTTC | CASSPTQDSSYEQYF
TRBJ2-3 | . | TRBV20-1 | . | TGCAGTGTGCGGACCGAAGGTACAGATACGCAGTATTTT | CSVRTEGTDTQYF
TRBJ2-2 | few | TRBV29-1 | . | TGCAGCGTTGAAGATCGCGCAGTGGGAGGGGGACTCACCGGGGAGCTGTTTTTT | CSVEDRAVGGGLTGELFF
TRBJ2-1 | . | TRBV29-1 | . | TGCAGCGTTGCACTTTTACAACAGATTCCTTACAATGAGCAGTTCTTC | CSVALLQQIPYNEQFF
TRBJ1-6 | few | TRBV3-1 | . | TGTGCCAGCAGCCTTGCCGGGACTACGAATTCACCCCTCCACTTT | CASSLAGTTNSPLHF
TRBJ2-7 | few | TRBV28 | . | TGTGCCAGCAGAATGGGGCAGGCCAAGGACGAGCAGTACTTC | CASRMGQAKDEQYF
TRBJ2-1 | few | TRBV6-1 | . | TGTGCCAGCATACAGAGCTCCTACAATGAGCAGTTCTTC | CASIQSSYNEQFF
TRBJ2-1 | . | TRBV29-1 | TRBD2 | TGCAGCGTTGAAGGGGGGGGACTAGCGGAACCTCTGGTCAATGAGCAGTTCTTC | CSVEGGGLAEPLVNEQFF
TRBJ2-3 | . | TRBV9 | . | TGTGCCAGCAGCGTAGAGGGATCTAGTACGCAGTATTTT | CASSVEGSSTQYF
TRBJ1-1 | few | TRBV20-1 | . | TGCAGTGCTAGGAACACTGAAGCTTTCTTT | CSARNTEAFF
TRBJ2-1 | few | TRBV11-1 | . | TGTGCCAGCAGCTTGAAGGGGCCGGGGCAGTTCTTC | CASSLKGPGQFF
TRBJ2-7 | few | TRBV4-2 | . | TGTGCCAGCAGCCAAGATGGGAACAGGGCCGTCTACGAGCAGTACTTC | CASSQDGNRAVYEQYF
TRBJ2-1 | . | TRBV12-3/TRBV12-4 | . | TGTGCCAGCAGTTTAGTAGAGACAGTCTACAATGAGCAGTTCTTC | CASSLVETVYNEQFF
TRBJ1-1 | . | TRBV20-1 | . | TGCAGTGCTCCGCCACCGGGACGGATGAACACTGAAGCTTTCTTT | CSAPPPGRMNTEAFF
TRBJ1-2 | . | TRBV25-1 | . | TGTGCCAGCACCGTGGGGAACTATGGCTACACCTTC | CASTVGNYGYTF